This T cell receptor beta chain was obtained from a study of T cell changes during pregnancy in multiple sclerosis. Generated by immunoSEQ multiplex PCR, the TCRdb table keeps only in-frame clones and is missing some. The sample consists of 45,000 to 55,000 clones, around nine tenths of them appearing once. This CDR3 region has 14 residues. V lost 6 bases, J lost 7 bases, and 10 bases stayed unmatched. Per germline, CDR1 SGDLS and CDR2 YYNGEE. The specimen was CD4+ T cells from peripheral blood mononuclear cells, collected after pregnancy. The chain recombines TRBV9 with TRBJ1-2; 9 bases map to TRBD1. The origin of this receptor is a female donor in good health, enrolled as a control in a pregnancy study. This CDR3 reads CASTQGQGRVGYTF. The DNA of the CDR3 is TGTGCCAGCACCCAGGGACAGGGTCGGGTTGGCTACACCTTC.